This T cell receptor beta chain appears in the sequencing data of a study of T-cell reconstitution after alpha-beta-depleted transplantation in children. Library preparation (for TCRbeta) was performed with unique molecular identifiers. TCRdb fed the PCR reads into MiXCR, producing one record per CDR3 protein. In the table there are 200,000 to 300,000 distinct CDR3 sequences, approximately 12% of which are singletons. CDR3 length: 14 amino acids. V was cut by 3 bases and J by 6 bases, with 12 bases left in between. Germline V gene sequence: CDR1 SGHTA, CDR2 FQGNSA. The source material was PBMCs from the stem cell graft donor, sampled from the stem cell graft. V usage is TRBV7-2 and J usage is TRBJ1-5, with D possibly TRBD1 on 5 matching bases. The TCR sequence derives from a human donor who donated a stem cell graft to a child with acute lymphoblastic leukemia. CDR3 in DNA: TGTGCCAGCAGCTTGAGAGGGGAGAGTCAGCCCCAGCATTTT. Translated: CASSLRGESQPQHF.